The rows below give T cell receptor beta chains drawn from one sample of a study of Graves' ophthalmopathy and Graves' hyperthyroidism. A single record per CDR3 protein comes from TCRdb applying MiXCR to the multiplex PCR reads. Counted here are hundreds of thousands of distinct CDR3 sequences, about a fifth occurring once; the ten biggest clones make up more than 5.5%. The sample comprised peripheral blood. The source of these receptors is a woman aged 18-35 years with stable Graves' hyperthyroidism. Some clones in this sample may be carry-over from other donors' samples. CDR3s include the opening cysteine and the closing phenylalanine or tryptophan. Each record gives: clone size, D gene, J gene, V gene, CDR3 DNA, CDR3 protein. D genes are given only for firm matches. Only part of the rows carry a size: once, few, many, or a class if the clone is expanded.

- | - | TRBJ1-2 | TRBV7-3 | TGTGCCAGCAGCTTATCCACCGGGTCAGGGGATGGCTACACCTTC | CASSLSTGSGDGYTF
many | - | TRBJ2-5 | TRBV15 | TGTGCCACCGGTAAACAGAGCCAAGAGACCCAGTACTTC | CATGKQSQETQYF
many | TRBD1 | TRBJ2-7 | TRBV2 | TGTGCCAGCAAGGGACAGTCCTACGAGCAGTACTTC | CASKGQSYEQYF
many | TRBD1 | TRBJ1-5 | TRBV7-8 | TGTGCCAGCAGTCAAACCGGGACAGGGCTTGGCAATCAGCCCCAGCATTTT | CASSQTGTGLGNQPQHF
few | - | TRBJ2-7 | TRBV7-2 | TGTGCCAGCAGCTTTACTGCCCAGTTCTACGAGCAGTACTTC | CASSFTAQFYEQYF
few | - | TRBJ2-5 | TRBV12-3/TRBV12-4 | TGTGCCAGCAGTTTAGCGAAGGCGGTCAGGGAGACCCAGTACTTC | CASSLAKAVRETQYF
- | - | TRBJ1-1 | TRBV2 | TGTGCCAGCAGGGGGATATGGGTGTACACTGAAGCTTTCTTT | CASRGIWVYTEAFF
many | TRBD1 | TRBJ2-7 | TRBV10-3 | TGTGCCATCAGAAGGACAGGGGGGACCTACGAGCAGTACTTC | CAIRRTGGTYEQYF
many | - | TRBJ2-7 | TRBV6-5 | TGTGCCAGCAGTTACTCCTGGGAGTCCTACGAGCAGTACTTC | CASSYSWESYEQYF
few | TRBD1 | TRBJ1-2 | TRBV9 | TGTGCCAGCAGCCAAACTGGGACAGGGGGGTTTGGCTACACCTTC | CASSQTGTGGFGYTF
many | - | TRBJ1-2 | TRBV20-1 | TGCAGTGCTAGCCGGGAGAGTAACTATGGCTACACCTTC | CSASRESNYGYTF
many | - | TRBJ2-2 | TRBV13 | TGTGCCAGCCGGGATATGGACACCGGGGAGCTGTTTTTT | CASRDMDTGELFF
- | TRBD2 | TRBJ2-2 | TRBV7-6 | TGTGCCAGCAGCTTACGGAGCGGGGGGTTGTTCGGGGAGCTGTTTTTT | CASSLRSGGLFGELFF
many | - | TRBJ2-7 | TRBV12-3/TRBV12-4 | TGTGCCAGCAGTTTGACGGAGAGGTACGAGCAGTACTTC | CASSLTERYEQYF
many | - | TRBJ2-7 | TRBV20-1 | TGCAGTGCTAGAGATCAGGGGAGGAATCCGTACGAGCAGTACTTC | CSARDQGRNPYEQYF
many | - | TRBJ1-2 | TRBV7-2 | TGTGCCAGCAGCTTAGGACCAAGGGCCAACTATGGCTACACCTTC | CASSLGPRANYGYTF
- | - | TRBJ1-6 | TRBV27 | TGTGCCAGCAGTTTTTGGGCCCCAAATTCACCCCTCCACTTT | CASSFWAPNSPLHF
many | TRBD1 | TRBJ1-1 | TRBV12-3/TRBV12-4 | TGTGCCAGCAGGGGGACAGGGGGCATGGACACTGAAGCTTTCTTT | CASRGTGGMDTEAFF
- | - | TRBJ1-5 | TRBV7-6 | TGTGCCAGCAGCTTAGGTGGGGACATACGCAATCAGCCCCAGCATTTT | CASSLGGDIRNQPQHF
few | - | TRBJ1-2 | TRBV4-1 | TGCGCCAGCAGCCAAGTATCAGGGGCAGCGAGCTATGGCTACACCTTC | CASSQVSGAASYGYTF
- | TRBD1 | TRBJ1-1 | TRBV4-2 | TGTGCCAGCAGCCAAGGGGGACAGGAAGCTTTCTTT | CASSQGGQEAFF
many | TRBD1 | TRBJ1-5 | TRBV24-1 | TGTGCCACCAGTGACGGCGGACAGGGGAGGAATCAGCCCCAGCATTTT | CATSDGGQGRNQPQHF
many | - | TRBJ1-5 | TRBV12-3/TRBV12-4 | TGTGCCAGCAGCCCTACCCGGACAGTTTCTCAGCCCCAGCATTTT | CASSPTRTVSQPQHF
- | - | TRBJ2-5 | TRBV30 | TGTGCCTGGAGTGCCCTCGGCGGAAAAGGCGAGACCCAGTACTTC | CAWSALGGKGETQYF
- | TRBD2 | TRBJ2-5 | TRBV20-1 | TGCAGTGCACCGACTAGCGGGGGGGAGACCCAGTACTTC | CSAPTSGGETQYF
- | - | TRBJ2-7 | TRBV27 | TGTGCCAGCCGAACCATCCGTGGGCGCAGAGTGGAGCAGTACTTC | CASRTIRGRRVEQYF
many | - | TRBJ2-7 | TRBV12-3/TRBV12-4 | TGTGCCAGCAGTTCTCCCCCTCGGGTGAGCGAGCAGTACTTC | CASSSPPRVSEQYF
- | TRBD1 | TRBJ1-5 | TRBV20-1 | TGCAGTGCTAGGGTCCCGGGACAGATCAATCAGCCCCAGCATTTT | CSARVPGQINQPQHF
- | - | TRBJ2-7 | TRBV6-1 | TGTGCCAGCAGTGCCGACCGACCCTACGAGCAGTACTTC | CASSADRPYEQYF
many | - | TRBJ2-7 | TRBV12-3/TRBV12-4 | TGTGCCAGCAGTTTAGCGACGCAGGGGGGCGCGTACGAGCAGTACTTC | CASSLATQGGAYEQYF
many | - | TRBJ1-2 | TRBV15 | TGTGCCACCAGCAGACCGGACGGTTATGGCTACACCTTC | CATSRPDGYGYTF
many | TRBD1 | TRBJ2-7 | TRBV7-8 | TGTGCCAGCACCCTCACAGGGGCTCCCTTCTCCTACGAGCAGTACTTC | CASTLTGAPFSYEQYF
- | TRBD1 | TRBJ1-5 | TRBV24-1 | TGTGCCACCAGTGATAGCCGGACAGGGAGCAATCAGCCCCAGCATTTT | CATSDSRTGSNQPQHF
few | - | TRBJ1-5 | TRBV20-1 | TGCAGTGCTAGAGATCAATCCGGAGGCGATCAGCCCCAGCATTTT | CSARDQSGGDQPQHF
- | TRBD1 | TRBJ1-2 | TRBV6-1 | TGTGCCAGCAGTCCCCGGACAGGGCGGGAGGGCTACACCTTC | CASSPRTGREGYTF
- | TRBD2 | TRBJ2-5 | TRBV10-1 | TGCGCCAGCAAATCATCCCCTTCCAGGGGTAGCGGGGTCCAAGAGACCCAGTACTTC | CASKSSPSRGSGVQETQYF
many | - | TRBJ2-5 | TRBV6-2/TRBV6-3 | TGTGCCAGCATTGGAGGGGGCCGGTTGAAGACCCAGTACTTC | CASIGGGRLKTQYF
once | - | TRBJ1-6 | TRBV6-5 | TGTGCCAGCAGTTACGGAGTGATTAATTCACCCCTCCACTTT | CASSYGVINSPLHF
- | - | TRBJ1-2 | TRBV24-1 | TGTGCCACCAGTGATCAACAGGGAAATTTGAGTGGCTACACCTTC | CATSDQQGNLSGYTF
many | - | TRBJ1-1 | TRBV11-2 | TGTGCCAGCAGCCCCCTACTTGGGGAACCCACTGAAGCTTTCTTT | CASSPLLGEPTEAFF
- | - | TRBJ2-7 | TRBV29-1 | TGCAGCGTTGGAGGGGAGGGGGCCGGACCCGAGCAGTACTTC | CSVGGEGAGPEQYF
many | - | TRBJ2-6 | TRBV20-1 | TGCAGTGCTAGAGATCAGGAGGGGGCGCGTGGGGCCAACGTCCTGACTTTC | CSARDQEGARGANVLTF
few | - | TRBJ1-1 | TRBV18 | TGTGCCAGCTCACCAGAGGGTTTGGCTGAAGCTTTCTTT | CASSPEGLAEAFF
- | TRBD1 | TRBJ2-2 | TRBV5-1 | TGCGCCAGCAGCCCCGACAGGGGTAGGGGGGTTTTT | CASSPDRGRGVF
many | TRBD1 | TRBJ2-2 | TRBV12-3/TRBV12-4 | TGTGCCAGCAGTCCGAAAAGGACAGGGGTTAGGACCGGGGAGCTGTTTTTT | CASSPKRTGVRTGELFF
- | - | TRBJ2-6 | TRBV19 | TGTGCCAGTAGTATAAACCGGGACGCCTTGCTCTCTGGGGCCAACGTCCTGACTTTC | CASSINRDALLSGANVLTF